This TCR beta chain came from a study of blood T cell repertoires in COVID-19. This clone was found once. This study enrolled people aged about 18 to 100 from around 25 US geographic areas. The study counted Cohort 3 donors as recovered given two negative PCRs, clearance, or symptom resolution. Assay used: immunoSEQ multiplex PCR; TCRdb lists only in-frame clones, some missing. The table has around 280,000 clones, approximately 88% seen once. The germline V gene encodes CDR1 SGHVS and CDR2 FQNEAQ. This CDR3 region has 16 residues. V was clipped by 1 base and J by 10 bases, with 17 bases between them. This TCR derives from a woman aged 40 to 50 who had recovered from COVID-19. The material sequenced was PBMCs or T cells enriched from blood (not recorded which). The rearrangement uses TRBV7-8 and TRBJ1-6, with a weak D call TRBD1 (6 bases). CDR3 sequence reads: CASSLEWARGGSPLHF. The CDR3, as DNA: TGTGCCAGCAGCTTAGAGTGGGCCAGGGGTGGGTCACCCCTCCACTTT.